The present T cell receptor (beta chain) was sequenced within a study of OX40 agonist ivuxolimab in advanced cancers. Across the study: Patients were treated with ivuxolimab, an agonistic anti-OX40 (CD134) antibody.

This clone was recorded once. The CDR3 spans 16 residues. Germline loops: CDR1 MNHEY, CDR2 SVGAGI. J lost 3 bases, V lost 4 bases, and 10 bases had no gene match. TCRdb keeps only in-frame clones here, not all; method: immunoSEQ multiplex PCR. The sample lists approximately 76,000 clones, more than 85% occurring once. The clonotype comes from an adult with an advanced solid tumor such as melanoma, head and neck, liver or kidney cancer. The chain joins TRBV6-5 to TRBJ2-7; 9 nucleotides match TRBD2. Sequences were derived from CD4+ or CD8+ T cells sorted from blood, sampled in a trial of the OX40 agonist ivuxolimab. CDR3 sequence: CASSSRSSGEIYEQYF. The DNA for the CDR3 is TGTGCCAGCAGTTCTCGATCTAGCGGGGAGATCTACGAGCAGTACTTC.